This T cell receptor (beta chain) was sequenced during a study of blood T cell repertoires in COVID-19. For the study at large: The analysed material was cDNA or gDNA that came from T cells, B-cell-depleted T cells, or PBMCs.

Germline-derived CDR1 and CDR2 are MNHEY and SVGAGI. V gave up 7 bases and J gave up 5 bases; unmatched junction bases: 7. The CDR3 runs 15 residues. Cohorts were based on clinical histories the participants reported. Assay: immunoSEQ multiplex PCR; the TCRdb copy retains only in-frame clones and omits some. The sample records about 200,000 clones, 80% to 85% being singletons. The material sequenced was PBMCs or T cells enriched from blood (not recorded which). The receptor comes from a man aged 35-49 years who had recovered from COVID-19. The V gene is TRBV6-5, the J gene TRBJ2-2, with 10 bases identical to TRBD1. The CDR3 region is CASKETGGKTGELFF. In nucleotides, the CDR3 is TGTGCCAGCAAGGAGACAGGGGGCAAGACCGGGGAGCTGTTTTTT.